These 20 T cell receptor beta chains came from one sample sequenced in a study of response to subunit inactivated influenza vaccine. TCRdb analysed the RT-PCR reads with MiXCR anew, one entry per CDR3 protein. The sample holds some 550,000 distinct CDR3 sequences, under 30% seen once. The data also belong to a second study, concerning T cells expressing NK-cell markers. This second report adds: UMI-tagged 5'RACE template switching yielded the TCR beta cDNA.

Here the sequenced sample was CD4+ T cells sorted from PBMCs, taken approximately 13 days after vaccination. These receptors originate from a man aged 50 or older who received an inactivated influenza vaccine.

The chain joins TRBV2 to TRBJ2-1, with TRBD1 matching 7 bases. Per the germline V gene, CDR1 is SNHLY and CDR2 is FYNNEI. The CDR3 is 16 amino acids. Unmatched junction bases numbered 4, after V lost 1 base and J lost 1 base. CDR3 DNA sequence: TGTGCCAGCAGTGAAGAGGGGGCGCGGTCCTACAATGAGCAGTTCTTC. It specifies CASSEEGARSYNEQFF.

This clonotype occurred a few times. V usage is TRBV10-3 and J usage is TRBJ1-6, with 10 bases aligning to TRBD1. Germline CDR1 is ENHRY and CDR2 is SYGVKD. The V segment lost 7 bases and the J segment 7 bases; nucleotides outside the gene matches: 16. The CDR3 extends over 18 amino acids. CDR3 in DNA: TGTGCCATCACCAGGGACAGGGGAAAGCGAGATGAGAATTCACCCCTCCACTTT. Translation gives CAITRDRGKRDENSPLHF.

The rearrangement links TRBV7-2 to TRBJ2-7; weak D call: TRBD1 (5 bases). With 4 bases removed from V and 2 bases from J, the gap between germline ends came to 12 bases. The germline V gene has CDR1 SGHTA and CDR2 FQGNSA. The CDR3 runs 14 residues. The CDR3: CASSSQDSTYEQYF. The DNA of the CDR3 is TGTGCCAGCAGCTCCCAAGACAGTACCTACGAGCAGTACTTC.

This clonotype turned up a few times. CDR3 amino acids: CSVVLAKQGLVTGELFF. The CDR3 DNA reads TGCAGCGTTGTTCTGGCGAAACAGGGTCTAGTCACCGGGGAGCTGTTTTTT. The chain has TRBV29-1 and TRBJ2-2; D perhaps matches TRBD1 (6 bases). The germline V gene encodes CDR1 SQVTM and CDR2 ANQGSEA. V was clipped by 4 bases and J by 4 bases, with 22 bases between them. This CDR3 has 17 residues.

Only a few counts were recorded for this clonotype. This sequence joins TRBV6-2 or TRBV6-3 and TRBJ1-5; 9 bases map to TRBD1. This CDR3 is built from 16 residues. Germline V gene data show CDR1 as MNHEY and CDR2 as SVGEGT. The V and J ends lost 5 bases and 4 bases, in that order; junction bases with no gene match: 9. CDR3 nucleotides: TGTGCCAGCAGTACGTACAGGGGGCAGGGGAATCAGCCCCAGCATTTT. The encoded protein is CASSTYRGQGNQPQHF.

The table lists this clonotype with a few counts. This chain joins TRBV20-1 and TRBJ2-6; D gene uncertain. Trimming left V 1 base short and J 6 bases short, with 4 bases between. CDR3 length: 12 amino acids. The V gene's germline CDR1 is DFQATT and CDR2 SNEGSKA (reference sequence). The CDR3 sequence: CSARALANVLTF. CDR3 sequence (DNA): TGCAGTGCTAGAGCTCTGGCCAACGTCCTGACTTTC.

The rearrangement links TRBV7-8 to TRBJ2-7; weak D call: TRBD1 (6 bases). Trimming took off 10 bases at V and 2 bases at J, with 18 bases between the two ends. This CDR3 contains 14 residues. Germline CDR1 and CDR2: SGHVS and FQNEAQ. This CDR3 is CATTIAGVTYEQYF. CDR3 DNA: TGTGCCACCACTATCGCAGGGGTAACCTACGAGCAGTACTTC.

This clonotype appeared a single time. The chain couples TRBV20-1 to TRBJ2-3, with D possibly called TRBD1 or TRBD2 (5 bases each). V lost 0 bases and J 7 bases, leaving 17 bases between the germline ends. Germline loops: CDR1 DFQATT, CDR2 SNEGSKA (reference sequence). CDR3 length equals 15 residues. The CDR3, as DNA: TGCAGTGCTAGAGAGGCGTCACGGGGCGGATATACGCAGTATTTT. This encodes CSAREASRGGYTQYF.

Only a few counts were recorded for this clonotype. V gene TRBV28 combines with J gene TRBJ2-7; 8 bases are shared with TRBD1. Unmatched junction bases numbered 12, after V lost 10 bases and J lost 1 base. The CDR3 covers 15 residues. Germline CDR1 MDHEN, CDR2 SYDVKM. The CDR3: CATTRPTGGSYEQYF. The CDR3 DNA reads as TGTGCCACCACCCGGCCCACAGGGGGGTCCTACGAGCAGTACTTC. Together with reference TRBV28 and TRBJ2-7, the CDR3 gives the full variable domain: DVKVTQSSRYLVKRTGEKVFLECVQDMDHENMFWYRQDPGLGLRLIYFSYDVKMKEKGDIPEGYSVSREKKERFSLILESASTNQTSMYLCATTRPTGGSYEQYFGPGTRLTVT.

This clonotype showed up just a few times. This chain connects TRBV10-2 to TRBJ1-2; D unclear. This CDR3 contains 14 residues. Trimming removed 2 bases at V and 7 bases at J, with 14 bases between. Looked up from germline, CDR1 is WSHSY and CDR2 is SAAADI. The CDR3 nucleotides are TGCGCCAGCAGTGAGGCCCGGACGATTTCTGGCTACACCTTC. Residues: CASSEARTISGYTF.

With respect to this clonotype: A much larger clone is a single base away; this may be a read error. The CDR3 nucleotides read TGCGCCAGCAGCTTGCAGGACCAAGAGACCCAGTACTTC. Its translation: CASSLQDQETQYF. The chain is built from TRBV5-1 and TRBJ2-5; D gene uncertain. The CDR3 spans 13 residues. Between the trimmed V and J ends, which lost 1 base and 0 bases, there was a span of 4 bases. Germline assignment: CDR1 SGHRS and CDR2 YFSETQ.

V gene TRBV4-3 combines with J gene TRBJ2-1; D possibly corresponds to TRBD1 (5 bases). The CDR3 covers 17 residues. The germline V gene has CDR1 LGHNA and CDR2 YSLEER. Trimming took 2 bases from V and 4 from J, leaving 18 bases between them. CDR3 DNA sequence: TGCGCCAGCAGCCAATCTTCAGGGCCTAGAGGATACAATGAGCAGTTCTTC. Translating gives CASSQSSGPRGYNEQFF.

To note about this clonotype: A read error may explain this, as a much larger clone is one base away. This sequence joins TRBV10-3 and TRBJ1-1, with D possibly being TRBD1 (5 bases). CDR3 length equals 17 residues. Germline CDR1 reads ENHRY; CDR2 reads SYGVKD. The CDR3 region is CAISEFQRGLGNTEAYF. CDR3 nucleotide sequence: TGTGCCATCAGTGAATTTCAAAGGGGTCTCGGGAACACTGAAGCTTACTTT.

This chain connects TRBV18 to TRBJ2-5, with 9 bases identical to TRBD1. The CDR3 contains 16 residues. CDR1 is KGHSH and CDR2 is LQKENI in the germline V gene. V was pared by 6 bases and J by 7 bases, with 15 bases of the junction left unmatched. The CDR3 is CASSPKGQGQVGTQYF. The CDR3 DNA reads TGTGCCAGCTCCCCAAAAGGACAGGGGCAGGTCGGGACCCAGTACTTC.

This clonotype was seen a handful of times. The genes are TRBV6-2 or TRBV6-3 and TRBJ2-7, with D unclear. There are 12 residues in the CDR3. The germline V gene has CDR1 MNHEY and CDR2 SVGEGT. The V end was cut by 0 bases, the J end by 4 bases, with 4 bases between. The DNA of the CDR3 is TGTGCCAGCAGTTACTCGATGTACGAGCAGTACTTC. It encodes CASSYSMYEQYF.

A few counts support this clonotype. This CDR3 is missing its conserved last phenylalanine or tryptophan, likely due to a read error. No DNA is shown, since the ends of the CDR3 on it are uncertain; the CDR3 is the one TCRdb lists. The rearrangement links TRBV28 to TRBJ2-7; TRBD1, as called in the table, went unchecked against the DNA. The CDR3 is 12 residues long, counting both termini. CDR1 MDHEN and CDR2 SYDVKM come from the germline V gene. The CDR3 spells CASSLGQGRVWT.

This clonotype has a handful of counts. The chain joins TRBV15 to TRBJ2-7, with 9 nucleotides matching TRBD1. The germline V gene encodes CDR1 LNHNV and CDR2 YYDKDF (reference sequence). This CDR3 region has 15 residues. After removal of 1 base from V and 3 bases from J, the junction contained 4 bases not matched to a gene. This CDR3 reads CATSRGTGAYYEQYF. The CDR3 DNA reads TGTGCCACCAGCAGAGGGACAGGGGCTTACTACGAGCAGTACTTC. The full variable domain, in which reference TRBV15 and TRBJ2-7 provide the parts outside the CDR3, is DAMVIQNPRYQVTQFGKPVTLSCSQTLNHNVMYWYQQKSSQAPKLLFHYYDKDFNNEADTPDNFQSRRPNTSFCFLDIRSPGLGDTAMYLCATSRGTGAYYEQYFGPGTRLTVT.

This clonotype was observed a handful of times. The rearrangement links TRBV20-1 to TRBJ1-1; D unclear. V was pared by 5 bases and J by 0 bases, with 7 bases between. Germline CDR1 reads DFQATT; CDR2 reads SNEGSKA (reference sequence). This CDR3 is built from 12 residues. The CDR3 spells CSAPGMNTEAFF. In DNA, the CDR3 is TGCAGTGCTCCAGGAATGAACACTGAAGCTTTCTTT.

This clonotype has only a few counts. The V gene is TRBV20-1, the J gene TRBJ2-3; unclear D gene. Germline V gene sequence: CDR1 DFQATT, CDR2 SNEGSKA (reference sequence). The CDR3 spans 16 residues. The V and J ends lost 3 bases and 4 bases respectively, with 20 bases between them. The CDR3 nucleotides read TGCAGTGCTAGGGCCTCTTTTGGCTCGATGGCAGATACGCAGTATTTT. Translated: CSARASFGSMADTQYF.

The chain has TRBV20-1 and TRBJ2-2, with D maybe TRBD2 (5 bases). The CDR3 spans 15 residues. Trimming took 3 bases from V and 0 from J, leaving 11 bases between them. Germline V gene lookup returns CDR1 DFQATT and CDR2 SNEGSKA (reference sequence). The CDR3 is CSASLGSTNTGELFF. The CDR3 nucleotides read TGCAGTGCTAGTCTGGGGAGCACGAACACCGGGGAGCTGTTTTTT.